The present TCR beta chain was sequenced within a study of siplizumab effects on memory and regulatory T cells. Overall study results and limits: Naive-or-memory phenotypes were unassignable for roughly 80-95% of proliferating CD4+ or CD8+ clones.

This CDR3 comprises 14 residues. V lost 0 bases and J 0 bases, leaving 6 bases between the germline ends. Germline lookup yields CDR1 MNHNY and CDR2 SVGAGI (reference sequence). Libraries were prepared by immunoSEQ multiplex PCR; TCRdb keeps only in-frame clonotypes and omits some of them. The sample lists more than 90,000 clones; around 90% were seen once. Note on this clone: No antigen is known for it.

Sequenced: non-Treg CD4+ T cells sorted from blood. The chain uses TRBV6-6 and TRBJ2-7, with D hard to call. This clonotype originated in a human donor in good health. The chain's CDR3 is CASSYSQISYEQYF. CDR3 nucleotide sequence: TGTGCCAGCAGTTACTCCCAAATCTCCTACGAGCAGTACTTC.